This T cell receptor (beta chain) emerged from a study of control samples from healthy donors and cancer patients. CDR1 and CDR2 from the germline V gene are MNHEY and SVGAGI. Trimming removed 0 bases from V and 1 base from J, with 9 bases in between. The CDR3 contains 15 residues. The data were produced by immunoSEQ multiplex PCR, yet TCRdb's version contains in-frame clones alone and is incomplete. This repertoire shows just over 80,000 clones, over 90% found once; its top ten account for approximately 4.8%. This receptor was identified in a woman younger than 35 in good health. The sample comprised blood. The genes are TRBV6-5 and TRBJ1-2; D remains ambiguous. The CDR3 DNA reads TGTGCCAGCAGTTACTCACGGAGCCATAACTATGGCTACACCTTC. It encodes CASSYSRSHNYGYTF.